The source of this T cell receptor (beta chain) is a study of blood T cell repertoires in COVID-19. At the level of the study: The cDNA or gDNA used as material had been derived from T cells, B-cell-depleted T cells, or PBMCs.

The data were produced by immunoSEQ multiplex PCR, yet TCRdb's version contains in-frame clones alone and is incomplete. This table has some 130,000 clones, over 60% appearing once. Germline V CDR1 and CDR2: MNHEY, SVGAGI. V dropped 8 bases and J dropped 3; count of bases not matched to a gene: 6. This CDR3 contains 15 residues. This clone was detected only a few times. The clonotype originates from a woman older than 75 with acute or convalescent COVID-19. Sequenced input: peripheral blood. The chain is built from TRBV6-5 and TRBJ2-7, with 14 bases aligning to TRBD2. As DNA, the CDR3 is TGTGCCAGCCAGACTAGCGGGGGGGCGGGCTACGAGCAGTACTTC. It translates to CASQTSGGAGYEQYF.